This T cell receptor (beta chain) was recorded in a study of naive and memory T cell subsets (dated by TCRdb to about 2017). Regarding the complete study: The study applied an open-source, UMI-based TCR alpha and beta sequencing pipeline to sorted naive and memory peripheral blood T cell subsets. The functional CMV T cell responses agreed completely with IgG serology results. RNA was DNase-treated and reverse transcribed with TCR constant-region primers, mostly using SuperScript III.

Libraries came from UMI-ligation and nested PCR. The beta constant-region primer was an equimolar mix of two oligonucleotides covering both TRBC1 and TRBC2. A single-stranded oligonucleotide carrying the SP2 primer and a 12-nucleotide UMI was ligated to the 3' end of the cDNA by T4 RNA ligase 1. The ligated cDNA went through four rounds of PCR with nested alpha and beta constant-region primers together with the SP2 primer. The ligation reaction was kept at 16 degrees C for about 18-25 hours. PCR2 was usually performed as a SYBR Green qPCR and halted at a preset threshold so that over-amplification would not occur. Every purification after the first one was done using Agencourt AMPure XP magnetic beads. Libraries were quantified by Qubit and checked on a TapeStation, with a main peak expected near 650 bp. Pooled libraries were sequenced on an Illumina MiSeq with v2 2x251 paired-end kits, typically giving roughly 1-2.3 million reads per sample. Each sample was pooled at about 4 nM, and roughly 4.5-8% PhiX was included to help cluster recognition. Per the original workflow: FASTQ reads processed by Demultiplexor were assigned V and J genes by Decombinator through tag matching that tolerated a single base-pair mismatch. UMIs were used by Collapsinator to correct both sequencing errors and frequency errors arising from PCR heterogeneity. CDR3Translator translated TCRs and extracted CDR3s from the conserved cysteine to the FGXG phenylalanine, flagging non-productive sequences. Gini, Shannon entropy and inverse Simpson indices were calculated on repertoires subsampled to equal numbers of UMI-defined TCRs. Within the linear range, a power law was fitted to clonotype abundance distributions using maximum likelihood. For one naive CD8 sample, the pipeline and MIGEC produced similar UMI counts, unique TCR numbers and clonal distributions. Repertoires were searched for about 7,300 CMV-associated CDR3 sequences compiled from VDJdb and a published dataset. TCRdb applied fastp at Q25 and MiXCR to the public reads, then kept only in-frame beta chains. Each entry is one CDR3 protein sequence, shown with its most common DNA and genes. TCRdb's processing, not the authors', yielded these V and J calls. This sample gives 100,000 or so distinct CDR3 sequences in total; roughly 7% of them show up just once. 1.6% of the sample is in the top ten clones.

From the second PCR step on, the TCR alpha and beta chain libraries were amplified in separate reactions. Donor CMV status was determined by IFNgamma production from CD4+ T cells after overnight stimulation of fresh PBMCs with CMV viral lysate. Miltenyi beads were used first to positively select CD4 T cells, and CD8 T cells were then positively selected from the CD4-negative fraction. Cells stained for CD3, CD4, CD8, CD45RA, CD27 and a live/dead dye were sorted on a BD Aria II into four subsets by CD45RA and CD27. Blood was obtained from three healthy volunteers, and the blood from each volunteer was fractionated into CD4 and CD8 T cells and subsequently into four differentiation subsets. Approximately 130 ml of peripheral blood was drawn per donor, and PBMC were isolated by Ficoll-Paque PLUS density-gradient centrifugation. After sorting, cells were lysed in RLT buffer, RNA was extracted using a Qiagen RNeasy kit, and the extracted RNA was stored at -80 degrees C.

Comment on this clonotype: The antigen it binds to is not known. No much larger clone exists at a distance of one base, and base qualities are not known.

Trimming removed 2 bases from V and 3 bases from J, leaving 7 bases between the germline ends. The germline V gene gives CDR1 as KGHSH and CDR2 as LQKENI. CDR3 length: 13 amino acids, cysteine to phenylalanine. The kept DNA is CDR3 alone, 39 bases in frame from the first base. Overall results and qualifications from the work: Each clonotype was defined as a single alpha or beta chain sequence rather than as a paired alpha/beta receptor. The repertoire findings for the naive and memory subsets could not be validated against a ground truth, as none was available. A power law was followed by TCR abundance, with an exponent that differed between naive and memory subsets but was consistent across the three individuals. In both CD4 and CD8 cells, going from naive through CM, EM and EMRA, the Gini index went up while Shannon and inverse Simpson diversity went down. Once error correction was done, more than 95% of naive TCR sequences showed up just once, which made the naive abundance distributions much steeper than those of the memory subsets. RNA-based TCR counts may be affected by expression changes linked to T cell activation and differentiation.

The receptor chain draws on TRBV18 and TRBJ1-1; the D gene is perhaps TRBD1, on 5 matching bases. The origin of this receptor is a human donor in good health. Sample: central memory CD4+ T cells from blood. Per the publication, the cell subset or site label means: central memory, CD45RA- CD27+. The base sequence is TGTGCCAGCTCACCAGACAGCTACACTGAAGCTTTCTTT. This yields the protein CASSPDSYTEAFF.